This T cell receptor beta chain comes out of a study of T-cell reconstitution after alpha-beta-depleted transplantation in children. This clonotype occurred once. Germline CDR1 SQVTM, CDR2 ANQGSEA. This CDR3 contains 14 residues. The junction had 6 bases not matched to a gene; V was cut back by 3 bases and J by 4 bases. Library preparation (for TCRbeta) was performed with unique molecular identifiers. One entry per CDR3 protein results from TCRdb running MiXCR on the PCR reads. The profile shows hundreds of thousands of distinct CDR3 sequences, roughly 16% of them singletons. This clonotype originated in a boy less than two years old who had a stem cell transplant for Wiskott-Aldrich syndrome, so the T cells may come from the graft donor. The rearrangement uses TRBV29-1 and TRBJ2-1, with TRBD2 matching over 7 bases. The sample here was PBMCs, mostly from graft donor cells, taken 360 days after TCRalphabeta/CD19-depleted stem cell transplant. CDR3 coding DNA: TGCAGCGTTGATCGCCTAGCGGCATACAATGAGCAGTTCTTC. Encoded protein: CSVDRLAAYNEQFF.